This TCR beta chain was sequenced during a study of molecular identifiers for immune sequencing clone quantification. Via MiXCR, TCRdb re-called the PCR reads, giving one row per CDR3 protein. The repertoire holds about 510,000 distinct CDR3 sequences, with roughly 25% as singletons. Germline V gives CDR1 SNHLY, CDR2 FYNNEI. The CDR3 totals 13 residues. Trimming stripped 7 bases from V and 7 bases from J, with 14 bases between. The chain recombines TRBV2 with TRBJ1-5; the D is unclear. The receptor's source is a human donor in good health. Some libraries in this study had Jurkat cell RNA spiked in. The material sequenced was naive CD8+ T cells from blood, with Jurkat cell RNA spiked in. Subset in this sample: FACS-sorted CD8+CD4-CCR7+CD45RA+ naive T cells. The DNA of the CDR3 is TGTGCCAGCATAGTCCCCCCAAAACAGCCCCAGCATTTT. Protein: CASIVPPKQPQHF.